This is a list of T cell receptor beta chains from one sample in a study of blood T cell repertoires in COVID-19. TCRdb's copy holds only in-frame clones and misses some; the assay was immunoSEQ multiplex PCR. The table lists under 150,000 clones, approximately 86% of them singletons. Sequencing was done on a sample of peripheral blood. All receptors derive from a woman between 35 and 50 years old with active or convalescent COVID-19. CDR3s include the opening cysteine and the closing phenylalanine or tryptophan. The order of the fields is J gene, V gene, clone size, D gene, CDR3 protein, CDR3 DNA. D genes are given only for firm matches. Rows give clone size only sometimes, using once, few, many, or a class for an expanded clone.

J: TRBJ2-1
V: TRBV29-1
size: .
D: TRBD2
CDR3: CSVDRVSGRSSYNEQFF
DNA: TGCAGCGTTGACCGGGTTAGCGGGCGCAGCTCCTACAATGAGCAGTTCTTC

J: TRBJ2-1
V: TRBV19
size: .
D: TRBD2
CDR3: CASSIGLAGDEQFF
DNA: TGTGCCAGTAGTATCGGACTAGCGGGAGATGAGCAGTTCTTC

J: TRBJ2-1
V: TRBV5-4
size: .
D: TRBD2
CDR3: CASSRTSGGYNEQFF
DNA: TGTGCCAGCAGTCGGACTAGCGGGGGATACAATGAGCAGTTCTTC

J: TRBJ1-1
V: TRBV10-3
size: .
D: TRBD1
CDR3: CAISAPGQLNTEAFF
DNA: TGTGCCATCAGCGCCCCGGGACAGTTGAACACTGAAGCTTTCTTT

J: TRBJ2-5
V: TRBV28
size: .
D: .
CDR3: CASRASGRGTQYF
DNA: TGTGCCAGCAGGGCTTCGGGTCGGGGGACCCAGTACTTC

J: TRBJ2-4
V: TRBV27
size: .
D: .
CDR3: CASSLTAQNIQYF
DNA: TGTGCCAGCAGTTTGACAGCTCAAAACATTCAGTACTTC

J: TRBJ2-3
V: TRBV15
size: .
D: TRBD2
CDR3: CATSRRLAGVDTQYF
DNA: TGTGCCACCAGCAGACGACTAGCGGGAGTGGATACGCAGTATTTT

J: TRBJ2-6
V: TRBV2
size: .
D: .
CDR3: CAIGDTANPSGANVLTF
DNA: TGTGCCATTGGGGACACAGCTAATCCCTCTGGGGCCAACGTCCTGACTTTC

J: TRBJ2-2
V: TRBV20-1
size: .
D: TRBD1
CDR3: CSASTGTGYIGELFF
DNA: TGCAGTGCTAGTACAGGGACAGGGTATATCGGGGAGCTGTTTTTT

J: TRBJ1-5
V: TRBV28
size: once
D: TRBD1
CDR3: CASSLRRTGGNQPQHF
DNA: TGTGCCAGCAGTTTACGTCGGACAGGGGGCAATCAGCCCCAGCATTTT

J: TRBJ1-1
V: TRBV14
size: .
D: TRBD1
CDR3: CASSQDLLDRQAFF
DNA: TGTGCCAGCAGCCAAGACCTTTTGGACAGGCAAGCTTTCTTT

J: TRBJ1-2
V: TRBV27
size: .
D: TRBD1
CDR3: CASIGSLTGGYGYTF
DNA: TGTGCCAGCATTGGATCATTAACAGGGGGCTATGGCTACACCTTC

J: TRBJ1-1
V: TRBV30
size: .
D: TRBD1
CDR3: CAWSVTGGTEAFF
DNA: TGTGCCTGGAGTGTAACAGGGGGGACTGAAGCTTTCTTT

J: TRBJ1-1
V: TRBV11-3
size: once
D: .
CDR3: CASSLGQGNTEAFF
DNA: TGTGCCAGCAGCTTAGGGCAGGGGAACACTGAAGCTTTCTTT

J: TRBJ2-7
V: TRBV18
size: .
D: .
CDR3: CASSKYSDSLTYEQYF
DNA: TGTGCCAGCTCTAAATACTCGGACAGTCTCACCTACGAGCAGTACTTC

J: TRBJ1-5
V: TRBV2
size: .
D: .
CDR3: CASSEWVIAGTFQPQHF
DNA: TGTGCCAGCAGTGAATGGGTAATAGCGGGGACGTTCCAGCCCCAGCATTTT

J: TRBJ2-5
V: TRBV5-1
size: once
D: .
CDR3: CASSGGAGSLKTQYF
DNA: TGCGCCAGCAGCGGGGGGGCAGGATCCTTGAAGACCCAGTACTTC

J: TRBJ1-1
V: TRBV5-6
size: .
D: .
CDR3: CASSLARQGRTEAFF
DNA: TGTGCCAGCAGCTTGGCGAGGCAGGGGCGGACTGAAGCTTTCTTT

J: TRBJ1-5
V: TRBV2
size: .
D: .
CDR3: CASRPGHNSNQPQHF
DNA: TGTGCCAGCAGACCGGGACACAATAGCAATCAGCCCCAGCATTTT

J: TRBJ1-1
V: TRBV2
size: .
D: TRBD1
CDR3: CASRKGQGTEAFF
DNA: TGTGCCAGCAGAAAAGGACAGGGCACTGAAGCTTTCTTT

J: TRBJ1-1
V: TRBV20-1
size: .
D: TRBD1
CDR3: CSASGQGAMNTEAFF
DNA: TGCAGTGCTAGTGGCCAGGGGGCGATGAACACTGAAGCTTTCTTT

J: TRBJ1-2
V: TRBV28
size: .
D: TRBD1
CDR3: CASSSTRQGHYGYTF
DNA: TGTGCCAGCAGTTCAACGAGACAGGGGCACTATGGCTACACCTTC

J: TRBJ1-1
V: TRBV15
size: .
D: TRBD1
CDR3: CATSTRKTGRGTEAFF
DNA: TGTGCCACCTCGACCCGGAAGACAGGGCGAGGCACTGAAGCTTTCTTT

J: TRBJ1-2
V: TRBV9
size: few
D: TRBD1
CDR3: CASSLTGSYGYTF
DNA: TGTGCCAGCAGCCTGACAGGGTCCTATGGCTACACCTTC

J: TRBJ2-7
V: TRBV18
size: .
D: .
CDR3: CASSATGREQYF
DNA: TGTGCCAGCTCAGCGACAGGGAGGGAGCAGTACTTC

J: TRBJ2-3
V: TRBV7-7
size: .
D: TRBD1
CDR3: CASGPGTGSTDTQYF
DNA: TGTGCTAGCGGTCCTGGGACAGGAAGCACAGATACGCAGTATTTT

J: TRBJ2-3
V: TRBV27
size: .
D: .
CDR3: CASSPQGSTDTQYF
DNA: TGTGCCAGCAGTCCCCAGGGGAGCACAGATACGCAGTATTTT

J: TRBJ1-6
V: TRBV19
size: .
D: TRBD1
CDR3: CASRRSQDRTNSPLHF
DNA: TGTGCCAGTAGAAGAAGTCAGGACAGGACTAATTCACCCCTCCACTTT

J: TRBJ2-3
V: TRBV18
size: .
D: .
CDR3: CASSPRGFADTQYF
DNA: TGTGCCAGCTCACCCCGGGGGTTCGCAGATACGCAGTATTTT

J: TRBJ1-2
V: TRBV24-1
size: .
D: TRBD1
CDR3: CATSDLGQGANYGYTF
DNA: TGTGCCACCAGTGATTTGGGACAGGGTGCTAACTATGGCTACACCTTC

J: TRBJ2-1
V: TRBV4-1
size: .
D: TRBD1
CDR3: CASSQLTGATYNEQFF
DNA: TGCGCCAGCAGCCAATTAACAGGGGCAACCTACAATGAGCAGTTCTTC

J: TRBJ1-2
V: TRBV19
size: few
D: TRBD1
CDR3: CASNDRVGNYGYTF
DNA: TGTGCCAGTAACGACAGGGTCGGGAACTATGGCTACACCTTC

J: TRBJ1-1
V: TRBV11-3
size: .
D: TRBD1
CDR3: CASSFRQGAEAFF
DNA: TGTGCCAGCAGCTTTAGACAGGGGGCTGAAGCTTTCTTT

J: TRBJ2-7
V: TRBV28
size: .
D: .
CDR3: CASSFWSSHYEQYF
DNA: TGTGCCAGCAGTTTCTGGAGCAGCCACTACGAGCAGTACTTC

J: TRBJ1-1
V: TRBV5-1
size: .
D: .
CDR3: CASSFAGAEAFF
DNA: TGCGCCAGCAGCTTCGCGGGGGCTGAAGCTTTCTTT

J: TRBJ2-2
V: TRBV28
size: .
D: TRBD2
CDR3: CASSPRGTRDTGELFF
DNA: TGTGCCAGCAGTCCTCGGGGGACTAGAGACACCGGGGAGCTGTTTTTT

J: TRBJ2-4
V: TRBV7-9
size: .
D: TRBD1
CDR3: CASSSYRGAKNIQYF
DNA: TGTGCCAGCAGCTCTTACAGGGGAGCCAAAAACATTCAGTACTTC

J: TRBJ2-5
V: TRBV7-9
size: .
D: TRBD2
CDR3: CASSSSLALYQETQYF
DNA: TGTGCCAGCAGCTCGTCACTAGCGCTGTACCAAGAGACCCAGTACTTC

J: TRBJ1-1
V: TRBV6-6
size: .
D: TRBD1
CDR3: CASNPTGANTEAFF
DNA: TGTGCCAGCAACCCCACAGGGGCGAACACTGAAGCTTTCTTT

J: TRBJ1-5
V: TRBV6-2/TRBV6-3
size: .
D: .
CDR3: CASSYSRTRGAYSNQPQHF
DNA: TGTGCCAGCAGTTACTCCCGGACTAGGGGGGCCTATAGCAATCAGCCCCAGCATTTT

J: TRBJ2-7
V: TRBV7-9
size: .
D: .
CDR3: CASSSGGGLVEQYF
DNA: TGTGCCAGCAGCTCAGGGGGCGGACTAGTTGAGCAGTACTTC

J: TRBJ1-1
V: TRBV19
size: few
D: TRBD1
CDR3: CASSPRRDRVGDTEAFF
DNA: TGTGCCAGTAGCCCCCGCCGGGACAGGGTAGGGGACACTGAAGCTTTCTTT

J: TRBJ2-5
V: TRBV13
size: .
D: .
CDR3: CASSLSGWGGPQETQYF
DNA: TGTGCCAGCAGCTTATCCGGTTGGGGGGGCCCCCAAGAGACCCAGTACTTC

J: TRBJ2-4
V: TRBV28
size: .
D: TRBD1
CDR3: CASSPPGTEGSYF
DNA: TGTGCCAGCAGTCCGCCCGGGACAGAAGGGAGCTACTTC

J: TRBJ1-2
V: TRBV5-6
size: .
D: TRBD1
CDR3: CASSPTLTGGRDYGYTF
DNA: TGTGCCAGCAGCCCGACGTTGACAGGGGGTCGTGACTATGGCTACACCTTC

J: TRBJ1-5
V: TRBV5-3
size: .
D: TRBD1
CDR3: CATRTGIGFRGNQPQHF
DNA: TGTGCCACCCGGACAGGGATTGGCTTTAGGGGCAATCAGCCCCAGCATTTT

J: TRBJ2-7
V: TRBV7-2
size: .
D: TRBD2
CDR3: CASSLGVAGAYEQYF
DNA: TGTGCCAGCAGCTTAGGAGTAGCGGGAGCCTACGAGCAGTACTTC

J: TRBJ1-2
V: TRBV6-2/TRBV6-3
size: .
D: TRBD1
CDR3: CASSFSGTGNYGYTF
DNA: TGTGCCAGCAGTTTCTCCGGGACAGGAAACTATGGCTACACCTTC

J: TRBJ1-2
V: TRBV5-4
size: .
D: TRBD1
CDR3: CASYGGGGPNYGYTF
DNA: TGTGCCAGCTACGGAGGAGGGGGCCCTAACTATGGCTACACCTTC

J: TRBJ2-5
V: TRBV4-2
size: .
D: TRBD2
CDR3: CASSSGTSAQETQYF
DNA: TGTGCCAGCAGCTCCGGGACTAGCGCCCAAGAGACCCAGTACTTC

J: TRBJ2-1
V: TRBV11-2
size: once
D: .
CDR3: CASSLDRGEYNEQFF
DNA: TGTGCCAGCAGCTTAGATCGAGGCGAATACAATGAGCAGTTCTTC

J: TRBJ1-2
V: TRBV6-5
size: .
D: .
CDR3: CASSYSRAANYGYTF
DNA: TGTGCCAGCAGTTACTCGCGGGCCGCTAACTATGGCTACACCTTC

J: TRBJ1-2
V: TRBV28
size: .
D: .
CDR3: CASSLSVGGHYGYTF
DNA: TGTGCCAGCAGTCTCTCGGTCGGGGGGCACTATGGCTACACCTTC

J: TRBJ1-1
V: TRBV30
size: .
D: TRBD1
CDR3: CAWSSDRKAFF
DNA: TGTGCCTGGAGTTCGGACAGGAAAGCTTTCTTT

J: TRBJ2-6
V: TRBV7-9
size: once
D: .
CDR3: CASSLEASPQAGANVLTF
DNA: TGTGCCAGCAGCTTAGAGGCCAGCCCCCAGGCTGGGGCCAACGTCCTGACTTTC

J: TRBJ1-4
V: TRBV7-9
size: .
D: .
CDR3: CASSPRASYEKLFF
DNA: TGTGCCAGCAGTCCCAGGGCGTCTTACGAAAAACTGTTTTTT

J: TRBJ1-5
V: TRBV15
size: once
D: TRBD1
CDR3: CAGTGGNQPQHF
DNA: TGTGCGGGTACAGGGGGGAATCAGCCCCAGCATTTT

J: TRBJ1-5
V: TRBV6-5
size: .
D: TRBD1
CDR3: CASSYTDRGGKQPQHF
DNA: TGTGCCAGCAGTTACACGGACAGGGGAGGCAAGCAGCCCCAGCATTTT